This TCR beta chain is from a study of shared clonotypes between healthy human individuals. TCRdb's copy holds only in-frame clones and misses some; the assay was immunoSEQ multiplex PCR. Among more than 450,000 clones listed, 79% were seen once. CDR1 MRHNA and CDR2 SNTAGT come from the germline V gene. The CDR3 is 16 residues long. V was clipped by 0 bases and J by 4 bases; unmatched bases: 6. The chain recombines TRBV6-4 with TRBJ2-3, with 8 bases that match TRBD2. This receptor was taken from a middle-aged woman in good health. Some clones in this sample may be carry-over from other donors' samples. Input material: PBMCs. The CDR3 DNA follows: TGTGCCAGCAGTGACTCGAGCGGGAGTGGGTCAGATACGCAGTATTTT. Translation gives CASSDSSGSGSDTQYF.